These 14 T cell receptor beta chains share one sample of origin, sequenced in a study of CXCR3-negative and CXCR3-positive naive CD8 T cells. The study's findings and limits: Naive cells positive for CXCR3 carried more hydrophobic TRB CDR3s than CXCR3-negative ones.

Each TRB cDNA library was prepared by 5' RACE (with UMI labels). TCRdb derives one entry per CDR3 protein from the 5' RACE reads, leaving out DNA. The listing records over 150,000 distinct CDR3 sequences. These receptors lack a known antigen. The sequenced sample consisted of naive CXCR3+ CD8+ T cells from blood. Subset here: CD45RO-CCR7+CD27+CD95- naive CD8+ T cells expressing CXCR3 (TNR3+). Every receptor here comes from a human donor in good health. Some clones in this sample may be carry-over from other donors' samples.

The rearrangement joins TRBV12-3 or TRBV12-4 to TRBJ2-1. This CDR3 region has 12 residues. The CDR3 loop reads CASRFGNNEQFF.

The rearrangement links TRBV11-2 to TRBJ2-3. Germline V lookup: CDR1 SGHAT, CDR2 FQNNGV. The CDR3 runs to 12 residues. CDR3 protein: CASSLFVDTQYF.

The rearrangement joins TRBV7-9 to TRBJ1-1; the D call of TRBD1 rests on TCRdb alone, since no DNA is present to check it. The germline V gene encodes CDR1 SEHNR and CDR2 FQNEAQ (reference sequence). This CDR3 is 13 amino acids long. CDR3 loop: CASSPPGDTEAFF.

The chain joins TRBV28 to TRBJ2-2; no DNA is available, so the TRBD1 call from TCRdb remains unchecked. The CDR3 spans 16 residues. From germline, CDR1 is MDHEN and CDR2 SYDVKM. The CDR3 sequence is CASSLMGGLYTGELFF.

V is TRBV10-3 and J is TRBJ1-5; TCRdb's D call, TRBD1, is unchecked because there is no DNA. The CDR3 has 14 amino acids. CDR1 ENHRY and CDR2 SYGVKD come from the germline V gene. CDR3 sequence reads: CAISRTGDHQPQHF.

The chain combines TRBV7-9 with TRBJ2-1; with no DNA, the TCRdb D assignment of TRBD1 cannot be verified. CDR3 length equals 16 residues. CDR1 SEHNR and CDR2 FQNEAQ come from the germline V gene (reference sequence). This CDR3 reads CASSLAWGASYNEQFF.

The V gene is TRBV7-2, the J gene TRBJ1-6. Germline CDR1 and CDR2: SGHTA and FQGNSA. There are 14 residues in the CDR3. Here the CDR3 reads CASSLLSGHSPLHF.

Here the CDR3 reads CASSYSVFGSTYEQYF. The rearrangement links TRBV6-5 to TRBJ2-7. The CDR3 is 16 residues long. Germline CDR1 and CDR2: MNHEY and SVGAGI.

This chain links TRBV7-9 with TRBJ2-1; with no DNA, the TCRdb D assignment of TRBD1 cannot be verified. CDR3 size: 14 residues. The germline V gene has CDR1 SEHNR and CDR2 FQNEAQ (reference sequence). CDR3 residues: CASVNPDSSNEQFF. Looking up the rest from reference TRBV7-9 and TRBJ2-1 gives the full variable domain: DTGVSQNPRHKITKRGQNVTFRCDPISEHNRLYWYRQTLGQGPEFLTYFQNEAQLEKSRLLSDRFSAERPKGSFSTLEIQRTEQGDSAMYLCASVNPDSSNEQFFGPGTRLTVL.

V usage is TRBV27 and J usage is TRBJ2-7. CDR1 is MNHEY and CDR2 is SMNVEV in the germline V gene (reference sequence). CDR3 length: 14 residues. The CDR3: CASSLYGRPYEQYF.

The chain recombines TRBV6-5 with TRBJ1-2; TCRdb lists TRBD1, though no DNA is available to test this call. The CDR3 has 13 residues. The germline V gene encodes CDR1 MNHEY and CDR2 SVGAGI. CDR3 protein: CASSLRESYGYTF.

The V and J genes are TRBV7-7 and TRBJ2-1; absent DNA, TCRdb's TRBD1 call cannot be checked. This CDR3 has 12 amino acids. Germline values: CDR1 SSHAT, CDR2 FNYEAQ (reference sequence). The CDR3 spells CASSRGQGEQFF.

The chain employs TRBV10-3 and TRBJ2-2. CDR1 is ENHRY and CDR2 is SYGVKD in the germline V gene. The CDR3 is 11 amino acids. This chain's CDR3 is CAIRIPGELFF.

J is TRBJ2-3 and V is TRBV5-1; TCRdb outputs TRBD2, but without DNA this stays unchecked. CDR3 length equals 15 residues. Germline V gives CDR1 SGHRS, CDR2 YFSETQ. CDR3 residues: CASSPPGTSSDTQYF.